The rows below give T cell receptor beta chains drawn from one sample of a study of T cells in Graves' hyperthyroidism and ophthalmopathy. TCRdb itself ran the multiplex PCR reads through MiXCR, one entry per CDR3 protein. Of a few hundred thousand distinct CDR3 sequences in the sample, approximately 15% were seen once. The sequenced sample consisted of blood. The receptor source for this set is a woman between 40 and 55 years old with Graves' ophthalmopathy. The CDR3 runs from the conserved cysteine through the conserved F or W. Fields, in order: CDR3 length, V gene, clone size, J gene, D gene, CDR3 protein, CDR3 DNA. A D gene is named only where the DNA matches it firmly. Rows give clone size only sometimes, using once, few, many, or a class for an expanded clone.

length: 12
V: TRBV5-1
size: many
J: TRBJ1-1
D: .
CDR3: CASSRDRTEAFF
DNA: TGCGCCAGCAGCCGAGACAGAACTGAAGCTTTCTTT

length: 12
V: TRBV19
size: many
J: TRBJ2-7
D: .
CDR3: CASSKNFYEQYF
DNA: TGTGCCAGTAGTAAGAACTTCTACGAGCAGTACTTC

length: 14
V: TRBV5-1
size: many
J: TRBJ1-1
D: .
CDR3: CASKSRGMNTEAFF
DNA: TGCGCCAGCAAATCGCGGGGAATGAACACTGAAGCTTTCTTT

length: 16
V: TRBV5-5
size: few
J: TRBJ1-5
D: .
CDR3: CASSLSEVLGNQPQHF
DNA: TGTGCCAGCAGCTTGTCGGAGGTTCTTGGCAATCAGCCCCAGCATTTT

length: 14
V: TRBV7-6
size: few
J: TRBJ1-1
D: TRBD1
CDR3: CASSLEPGQSEAFF
DNA: TGTGCCAGCAGCTTAGAACCGGGACAGTCTGAAGCTTTCTTT

length: 16
V: TRBV10-3
size: few
J: TRBJ2-3
D: TRBD1
CDR3: CAISEPPGGSTDTQYF
DNA: TGTGCCATCAGTGAGCCCCCAGGGGGTAGCACAGATACGCAGTATTTT

length: 12
V: TRBV30
size: few
J: TRBJ1-5
D: .
CDR3: CAWAMGGQPQHF
DNA: TGTGCCTGGGCAATGGGCGGTCAGCCCCAGCATTTT

length: 17
V: TRBV28
size: many
J: TRBJ2-5
D: TRBD2
CDR3: CASSPAGLAGHQETQYF
DNA: TGTGCCAGCAGCCCGGCGGGACTAGCGGGACACCAAGAGACCCAGTACTTC

length: 15
V: TRBV12-3/TRBV12-4
size: many
J: TRBJ2-4
D: TRBD1
CDR3: CASSFRGQSKNIQYF
DNA: TGTGCCAGCAGTTTCAGGGGGCAAAGCAAAAACATTCAGTACTTC

length: 13
V: TRBV5-1
size: .
J: TRBJ2-1
D: .
CDR3: CASSSLRSNEQFF
DNA: TGCGCCAGCAGCTCCCTTAGAAGCAATGAGCAGTTCTTC

length: 15
V: TRBV5-1
size: .
J: TRBJ2-1
D: TRBD1
CDR3: CASSLEGQGANEQFF
DNA: TGCGCCAGCAGCTTGGAGGGACAGGGAGCCAATGAGCAGTTCTTC

length: 12
V: TRBV7-9
size: many
J: TRBJ2-5
D: .
CDR3: CASSLTVETQYF
DNA: TGTGCCAGCAGCTTGACCGTGGAGACCCAGTACTTC

length: 20
V: TRBV2
size: many
J: TRBJ1-5
D: .
CDR3: CASRRFFPGARDISNQPQHF
DNA: TGTGCCAGCAGGAGGTTTTTTCCAGGGGCGCGGGATATTAGCAATCAGCCCCAGCATTTT

length: 12
V: TRBV7-9
size: many
J: TRBJ1-1
D: .
CDR3: CASSLVDTEAFF
DNA: TGTGCCAGCAGCTTAGTGGACACTGAAGCTTTCTTT

length: 14
V: TRBV28
size: many
J: TRBJ2-4
D: TRBD1
CDR3: CASRLPGQGTIQYF
DNA: TGTGCCAGCAGACTACCGGGACAGGGGACTATTCAGTACTTC

length: 13
V: TRBV27
size: .
J: TRBJ2-7
D: .
CDR3: CASSLGEGVEQYF
DNA: TGTGCCAGCAGTTTGGGTGAGGGAGTCGAGCAGTACTTC

length: 13
V: TRBV18
size: few
J: TRBJ1-2
D: .
CDR3: CASSPNTNYGYTF
DNA: TGTGCCAGCTCACCGAACACCAACTATGGCTACACCTTC

length: 13
V: TRBV2
size: few
J: TRBJ2-7
D: .
CDR3: CASSETQIYEQYF
DNA: TGTGCCAGCAGTGAAACCCAGATCTACGAGCAGTACTTC

length: 15
V: TRBV14
size: .
J: TRBJ1-2
D: .
CDR3: CASSQDGPQRGGYTF
DNA: TGTGCCAGCAGCCAAGATGGACCTCAACGGGGAGGCTACACCTTC

length: 14
V: TRBV6-1
size: many
J: TRBJ1-1
D: .
CDR3: CASSYRGRGTEAFF
DNA: TGTGCCAGCAGTTACCGTGGCAGGGGCACTGAAGCTTTCTTT

length: 18
V: TRBV5-8
size: .
J: TRBJ2-7
D: TRBD2
CDR3: CATTGTSGGWGPYNEQYF
DNA: TGTGCCACCACCGGGACTAGCGGGGGGTGGGGGCCCTACAATGAGCAGTACTTC

length: 13
V: TRBV6-5
size: many
J: TRBJ1-1
D: .
CDR3: CASSYARDPEAFF
DNA: TGTGCCAGCAGTTACGCAAGGGACCCTGAAGCTTTCTTT

length: 16
V: TRBV6-1
size: many
J: TRBJ1-5
D: .
CDR3: CASSSNQGPSNQPQHF
DNA: TGTGCCAGCAGTTCGAATCAGGGACCTAGCAATCAGCCCCAGCATTTT

length: 20
V: TRBV4-1
size: .
J: TRBJ2-1
D: .
CDR3: CASSPRNLRVSRIRYNEQFF
DNA: TGCGCCAGCAGCCCAAGGAACCTCAGAGTTAGCAGGATTCGCTACAATGAGCAGTTCTTC

length: 18
V: TRBV28
size: many
J: TRBJ2-2
D: TRBD2
CDR3: CASSFWLAGEMRGGELFF
DNA: TGTGCCAGCAGTTTTTGGCTAGCGGGAGAGATGAGGGGCGGGGAGCTGTTTTTT

length: 14
V: TRBV12-3/TRBV12-4
size: many
J: TRBJ1-6
D: TRBD1
CDR3: CASSHGTANSPLHF
DNA: TGTGCCAGCAGCCACGGGACAGCTAATTCACCCCTCCACTTT

length: 15
V: TRBV6-1
size: many
J: TRBJ2-7
D: .
CDR3: CASSQALQGTYEQYF
DNA: TGTGCCAGCAGTCAGGCTCTCCAGGGGACCTACGAGCAGTACTTC

length: 15
V: TRBV5-1
size: few
J: TRBJ1-1
D: .
CDR3: CASNPEGGWNTEAFF
DNA: TGCGCCAGCAACCCGGAGGGAGGATGGAACACTGAAGCTTTCTTT

length: 16
V: TRBV19
size: .
J: TRBJ1-1
D: .
CDR3: CASTLYGTPVYTEAFF
DNA: TGTGCCAGTACCCTGTACGGGACACCCGTATACACTGAAGCTTTCTTT

length: 15
V: TRBV11-1
size: many
J: TRBJ2-3
D: TRBD2
CDR3: CASRPRSGYTDTQYF
DNA: TGTGCCAGCCGGCCACGTAGCGGGTACACAGATACGCAGTATTTT

length: 12
V: TRBV28
size: many
J: TRBJ2-7
D: .
CDR3: CASSRGAYEQYF
DNA: TGTGCCAGCAGCAGGGGGGCCTACGAGCAGTACTTC

length: 14
V: TRBV18
size: .
J: TRBJ2-7
D: .
CDR3: CASSPPDSYYEQYF
DNA: TGTGCCAGCTCACCGCCGGACAGTTACTACGAGCAGTACTTC

length: 19
V: TRBV28
size: .
J: TRBJ1-2
D: TRBD1
CDR3: CASSLLPPGGQVLNYSYTF
DNA: TGTGCCAGCAGCCTTTTGCCGCCGGGCGGACAGGTTCTTAACTATAGCTACACCTTC

length: 15
V: TRBV7-2
size: .
J: TRBJ1-1
D: .
CDR3: CASSIRLIMNTEAFF
DNA: TGTGCCAGCAGTATCCGGTTAATCATGAACACTGAAGCTTTCTTT

length: 15
V: TRBV7-2
size: many
J: TRBJ2-1
D: TRBD1
CDR3: CASRAQGGSYNEQFF
DNA: TGTGCCAGCAGGGCACAGGGGGGCTCCTACAATGAGCAGTTCTTC

length: 15
V: TRBV5-1
size: many
J: TRBJ2-1
D: TRBD2
CDR3: CASSSGTNLYNEQFF
DNA: TGCGCCAGCAGCTCGGGGACTAACCTCTACAATGAGCAGTTCTTC

length: 16
V: TRBV7-3
size: few
J: TRBJ2-5
D: TRBD2
CDR3: CASSNRDTAGDETQYF
DNA: TGTGCCAGCAGCAACCGAGATACAGCGGGAGATGAGACCCAGTACTTC

length: 16
V: TRBV5-1
size: .
J: TRBJ1-1
D: .
CDR3: CASSPRMGVGNTEAFF
DNA: TGCGCCAGCAGCCCCCGAATGGGGGTTGGGAACACTGAAGCTTTCTTT

length: 18
V: TRBV5-1
size: .
J: TRBJ2-4
D: .
CDR3: CASSLSRWLPRTKNIQYF
DNA: TGCGCCAGCAGCTTGTCCCGATGGCTCCCCAGAACCAAAAACATTCAGTACTTC

length: 13
V: TRBV15
size: many
J: TRBJ1-4
D: .
CDR3: CATSTGRTEKLFF
DNA: TGTGCCACCAGCACGGGACGGACTGAAAAACTGTTTTTT

length: 13
V: TRBV20-1
size: few
J: TRBJ1-3
D: .
CDR3: CSAFTGSGNTIYF
DNA: TGCAGTGCTTTTACAGGCTCTGGAAACACCATATATTTT

length: 14
V: TRBV12-5
size: many
J: TRBJ1-1
D: .
CDR3: CASGRRVSGTEAFF
DNA: TGTGCTAGTGGTCGCAGGGTATCTGGCACTGAAGCTTTCTTT

length: 15
V: TRBV13
size: many
J: TRBJ2-1
D: TRBD2
CDR3: CASSSSGATYNEQFF
DNA: TGTGCCAGCAGCTCTAGCGGGGCTACCTACAATGAGCAGTTCTTC

length: 12
V: TRBV13
size: many
J: TRBJ2-2
D: .
CDR3: CASSSPTGELFF
DNA: TGTGCCAGCAGCTCCCCCACCGGGGAGCTGTTTTTT

length: 11
V: TRBV14
size: .
J: TRBJ2-5
D: .
CDR3: CASSQSETQYF
DNA: TGTGCCAGCAGCCAATCGGAGACCCAGTACTTC

length: 14
V: TRBV2
size: .
J: TRBJ2-5
D: .
CDR3: CASPLVLGEETQYF
DNA: TGTGCCAGCCCATTGGTCCTAGGCGAGGAGACCCAGTACTTC

length: 14
V: TRBV6-1
size: many
J: TRBJ1-3
D: .
CDR3: CASSAPGSGNTIYF
DNA: TGTGCCAGCAGTGCACCGGGGTCGGGAAACACCATATATTTT

length: 11
V: TRBV6-1
size: many
J: TRBJ1-1
D: .
CDR3: CASGRNTEAFF
DNA: TGTGCCAGCGGCAGGAACACTGAAGCTTTCTTT

length: 13
V: TRBV6-1
size: many
J: TRBJ1-6
D: TRBD1
CDR3: CASETGSNSPLHF
DNA: TGTGCCAGCGAGACAGGGTCTAATTCACCCCTCCACTTT

length: 11
V: TRBV29-1
size: few
J: TRBJ1-2
D: .
CDR3: CSVERQLGYTF
DNA: TGCAGCGTTGAGCGACAGTTGGGCTACACCTTC

length: 14
V: TRBV6-1
size: many
J: TRBJ1-1
D: .
CDR3: CASALQRANTEAFF
DNA: TGTGCCAGCGCACTACAAAGGGCGAACACTGAAGCTTTCTTT

length: 16
V: TRBV24-1
size: many
J: TRBJ2-5
D: TRBD1
CDR3: CATSDRGQGARETQYF
DNA: TGTGCCACCAGTGACCGGGGACAGGGGGCTCGGGAGACCCAGTACTTC

length: 15
V: TRBV14
size: .
J: TRBJ1-4
D: .
CDR3: CASSQDISTNEKLFF
DNA: TGTGCCAGCAGCCAAGACATCTCAACTAATGAAAAACTGTTTTTT

length: 14
V: TRBV25-1
size: few
J: TRBJ2-7
D: .
CDR3: CASSAPGFPYEQYF
DNA: TGTGCCAGCAGTGCCCCAGGGTTTCCCTACGAGCAGTACTTC

length: 15
V: TRBV28
size: many
J: TRBJ1-4
D: .
CDR3: CASSAQQGWYEKLFF
DNA: TGTGCCAGCAGTGCCCAACAGGGATGGTATGAAAAACTGTTTTTT

length: 16
V: TRBV5-6
size: .
J: TRBJ2-5
D: .
CDR3: CASSLVWNSLQETQYF
DNA: TGTGCCAGCAGCTTGGTGTGGAACAGCTTACAAGAGACCCAGTACTTC

length: 13
V: TRBV4-1
size: .
J: TRBJ2-3
D: .
CDR3: CASQETSMDTQYF
DNA: TGCGCCAGCCAAGAGACTAGTATGGATACGCAGTATTTT